These 25 T cell receptor beta chains originate from one sample sequenced in a study of post-analysis software for immune sequencing data. Study-wide results and limits: Patients showed TRBV5-6, TRBV5-1 and TRBV20-1 among four to six TRBV segments more frequent than in controls.

Unique molecular identifiers were present in the TCR beta cDNA libraries. Via MiXCR, TCRdb re-called the PCR reads, giving one row per CDR3 protein. The sample lists fewer than 850,000 distinct CDR3 sequences, 30% occurring once. Their target antigens are unknown. Sequencing was carried out using blood. These receptors were obtained from a girl aged 5-17 years with multiple sclerosis.

This chain connects TRBV9 to TRBJ2-1; either TRBD1 or TRBD2 may fit D (7 bases each). V was clipped by 0 bases and J by 8 bases, with 15 bases between them. There are 15 residues in the CDR3. The germline CDR1 and CDR2 sequences are SGDLS and YYNGEE. DNA of the CDR3: TGTGCCAGCAGCGTAGGGGCAGGGGGGGGCGATGAGCAGTTCTTC. As protein: CASSVGAGGGDEQFF.

The J gene is TRBJ1-1, the V gene TRBV14; D is undetermined. V was trimmed by 3 bases and J by 1 base, leaving 6 bases between them. This CDR3 is built from 13 residues. CDR1 and CDR2 (germline): SGHDN, FVKESK. CDR3 sequence (DNA): TGTGCCAGCAGCCAGGGAACGAACACTGAAGCTTTCTTT. This sequence encodes CASSQGTNTEAFF.

V usage is TRBV5-1 and J usage is TRBJ2-3; D not resolved. The V gene lost 4 bases and the J gene lost 0 bases, with 18 bases spanning the gap. The CDR3 has 17 amino acids. CDR1 SGHRS and CDR2 YFSETQ come from the germline V gene. CDR3 nucleotides: TGCGCCAGCAGCCTAATTGTGGCTGGGCCTAGCACAGATACGCAGTATTTT. Translating it yields CASSLIVAGPSTDTQYF.

This clonotype was counted ten times or more. The J gene is TRBJ2-3, the V gene TRBV20-1, with TRBD2 matching 9 bases. Trimming cost V 0 bases and J 5 bases; bases outside gene matches: 12. CDR3 length equals 17 residues. Germline CDR1 reads DFQATT; CDR2 reads SNEGSKA (reference sequence). This chain's CDR3 is CSARDPLAGGYVDTQYF. The CDR3 nucleotides read TGCAGTGCTAGAGATCCCCTGGCGGGGGGGTATGTAGATACGCAGTATTTT.

In the case of this clonotype: With a much larger clone just one base away, this may be a read error. J is TRBJ2-7 and V is TRBV12-3 or TRBV12-4; D tentatively reads TRBD1 or TRBD2 (5 bases each). The ends were cut back, 1 base at V and 7 bases at J, with 14 bases in the middle. The CDR3 runs to 14 residues. The CDR3 nucleotides are TGTGCCAGCAGTTTAGGGTGGGGGAATAATGAGCAGTACTTC. Translating gives CASSLGWGNNEQYF.

The chain joins TRBV20-1 to TRBJ2-2; 7 nucleotides align to TRBD1. This CDR3 has 15 residues. Trimming cost V 1 base and J 2 bases; bases outside gene matches: 4. Germline V gene sequence: CDR1 DFQATT, CDR2 SNEGSKA (reference sequence). In DNA form, the CDR3 reads TGCAGTGCTAGAGTGACAGGGAGAAACACCGGGGAGCTGTTTTTT. Amino acids: CSARVTGRNTGELFF.

The sample holds a few counts of this clonotype. The genes are TRBV4-1 and TRBJ2-5; 8 bases fit TRBD1. This CDR3 has 15 residues. Germline V gene data show CDR1 as MGHRA and CDR2 as YSYEKL. V shed 1 base, J shed 5 bases, and the junction held 6 bases outside the gene matches. This CDR3 is CASSQAGGAWETQYF. CDR3 in DNA: TGCGCCAGCAGCCAAGCAGGGGGCGCATGGGAGACCCAGTACTTC.

V gene TRBV27 combines with J gene TRBJ1-6; 7 bases line up with TRBD1. V lost 5 bases to trimming and J lost 7 bases; unmatched junction nucleotides: 11. CDR3 length: 16 amino acids. Per the germline V gene, CDR1 is MNHEY and CDR2 is SMNVEV (reference sequence). The CDR3 loop reads CASSPPRQGGNSPLHF. The CDR3 DNA reads TGTGCCAGCAGTCCACCCCGACAGGGAGGAAATTCACCCCTCCACTTT.

The CDR3 protein is CSARKQTQGVDMNEQYF. The DNA of the CDR3 is TGCAGTGCTAGAAAGCAAACCCAGGGGGTAGATATGAACGAGCAGTACTTC. This rearrangement joins TRBV20-1 to TRBJ2-7, with 7 nucleotides matching TRBD1. The CDR3 loop spans 17 amino acids. The junction had 18 bases not matched to a gene; V was cut back by 2 bases and J by 5 bases. Germline V gene data show CDR1 as DFQATT and CDR2 as SNEGSKA (reference sequence).

This sequence joins TRBV10-3 and TRBJ1-1; D unresolved. Germline V CDR1 and CDR2: ENHRY, SYGVKD. With 6 bases removed from V and 5 bases from J, the gap between germline ends came to 16 bases. The CDR3 covers 14 residues. The CDR3: CAISWNRRETEAFF. The CDR3 nucleotides read TGTGCCATCAGCTGGAACCGGCGCGAAACTGAAGCTTTCTTT.

This clonotype was observed a few times. The chain recombines TRBV5-6 with TRBJ1-5; perhaps TRBD1 as D (5 bases). Trimming removed 4 bases at V and 6 bases at J, with 14 bases between. This CDR3 is 14 amino acids long. Germline assignment: CDR1 SGHDT and CDR2 YYEEEE. The CDR3 region has the DNA TGTGCCAGCAGCCGAGTGGGGGAGGCTCAGCCCCAGCATTTT. Its protein product is CASSRVGEAQPQHF.

This chain links TRBV5-1 with TRBJ2-6, with D perhaps TRBD1 or TRBD2 (5 bases each). The CDR3 is 18 residues long. Germline lookup yields CDR1 SGHRS and CDR2 YFSETQ. V was shortened by 4 bases and J by 1 base, with 18 bases between the two germline ends. The CDR3 DNA is TGCGCCAGCAGCCCCCGGGGCGTGCACCGATCTGGGGCCAACGTCCTGACTTTC. Translation: CASSPRGVHRSGANVLTF.

The chain couples TRBV20-1 to TRBJ1-2; 9 bases line up with TRBD1. The CDR3 is made up of 12 amino acids. In germline, CDR1 is DFQATT, CDR2 SNEGSKA (reference sequence). J lost 8 bases, V lost 5 bases, and 6 bases had no gene match. The CDR3 nucleotides read TGCAGTGCTCCGGACAGGGGCCTCGGCTACACCTTC. Its translation is CSAPDRGLGYTF.

The rearrangement links TRBV12-3 or TRBV12-4 to TRBJ1-5, with D tentatively TRBD1 (6 bases). CDR3 length equals 15 residues. Trimming took off 6 bases at V and 4 bases at J, with 16 bases between the two ends. In nucleotides, the CDR3 is TGTGCCAGCAGCTTGGGGGGGCGAAGAAATCAGCCCCAGCATTTT. Residues: CASSLGGRRNQPQHF.

This clonotype was seen only a few times. The chain joins TRBV20-1 to TRBJ2-3, with D maybe TRBD1 (6 bases). The CDR3 has 15 residues. Germline CDR1 and CDR2: DFQATT and SNEGSKA (reference sequence). The V end was cut by 5 bases, the J end by 2 bases, with 17 bases between. Written as DNA, the CDR3 is TGCAGTGCTGGCGACAGGCGGAACCCCACAGATACGCAGTATTTT. As protein: CSAGDRRNPTDTQYF.

This clonotype was seen a few times. The rearrangement uses TRBV5-1 and TRBJ2-1, with 10 bases identical to TRBD1. V lost 0 bases to trimming and J lost 10 bases; unmatched junction nucleotides: 13. CDR1 and CDR2 from the germline V gene are SGHRS and YFSETQ. This CDR3 spans 17 amino acids. This chain's CDR3 is CASSLGGPGTGVQEQFF. The CDR3 coding sequence is TGCGCCAGCAGCTTGGGGGGCCCCGGGACAGGGGTACAAGAGCAGTTCTTC.

This clonotype was seen only a few times. The chain employs TRBV12-3 or TRBV12-4 and TRBJ2-4; 7 bases align to TRBD1. CDR3 length equals 16 residues. The ends lost 5 bases at V and 5 bases at J; junction bases unmatched: 12. CDR3 DNA: TGTGCCAGCAGTCTTGACAGGGTGGATAGAGAAAACATTCAGTACTTC. Translating gives CASSLDRVDRENIQYF.

On this clonotype: One end of the junction is discordant with germline, which a read error may explain. The chain couples TRBV3-1 to TRBJ2-5, with 8 bases identical to TRBD1. The germline V gene encodes CDR1 LGHDT and CDR2 YNNKEL (reference sequence). This CDR3 is 16 amino acids long. The CDR3 region has the DNA TGTGCTAGCAGCCAAGAGATCCGGACAGGGCCTGGGGAGCAGTACTTC. Translation: CASSQEIRTGPGEQYF.

The chain links TRBV6-1 to TRBJ2-7; D may be TRBD2 (6 bases). The length of the CDR3 is 15 residues. Germline values: CDR1 MNHNS, CDR2 SASEGT. Trimming shortened V by 0 bases and J by 0 bases, and 9 bases separated the two germline ends. CDR3 in amino acids: CASSEAEEGSYEQYF. The CDR3 DNA reads TGTGCCAGCAGTGAAGCGGAGGAGGGCTCCTACGAGCAGTACTTC.

V gene TRBV5-5 combines with J gene TRBJ1-5; D not resolved. Looked up from germline, CDR1 is SGHKS and CDR2 is YYEKEE (reference sequence). The ends were cut back, 2 bases at V and 0 bases at J, with 9 bases in the middle. The CDR3 is 15 residues long. In DNA form, the CDR3 reads TGTGCCAGCAGCTTTAGGAGCGATAGCAATCAGCCCCAGCATTTT. Encoded protein: CASSFRSDSNQPQHF. The full variable domain, its missing parts supplied by reference TRBV5-5 and TRBJ1-5, is DAGVTQSPTHLIKTRGQQVTLRCSPISGHKSVSWYQQVLGQGPQFIFQYYEKEERGRGNFPDRFSARQFPNYSSELNVNALLLGDSALYLCASSFRSDSNQPQHFGDGTRLSIL.

The chain uses TRBV5-6 and TRBJ1-2; tentative D call: TRBD1 (5 bases). CDR3 length equals 14 residues. V dropped 4 bases and J dropped 4 bases, with 14 bases sitting between them. From germline, CDR1 is SGHDT and CDR2 YYEEEE. The CDR3 reads CASSRPGWSYGYTF. In DNA form, the CDR3 reads TGTGCCAGCAGCAGACCAGGGTGGAGCTATGGCTACACCTTC.

This clonotype has a handful of counts. This rearrangement joins TRBV7-8 to TRBJ2-5; 10 bases are shared with TRBD1. Trimming removed 4 bases from V and 5 bases from J; junction bases left unmatched: 4. The CDR3 has 14 amino acids. Germline CDR1 reads SGHVS; CDR2 reads FQNEAQ. The CDR3 coding sequence is TGTGCCAGCAGCTCGACAGGGGGCTCCGAGACCCAGTACTTC. Translation gives CASSSTGGSETQYF. Drawing the rest from reference TRBV7-8 and TRBJ2-5, the complete variable domain is GAGVSQSPRYKVAKRGQDVALRCDPISGHVSLFWYQQALGQGPEFLTYFQNEAQLDKSGLPSDRFFAERPEGSVSTLKIQRTQQEDSAVYLCASSSTGGSETQYFGPGTRLLVL.

The V call is TRBV7-2, the J call TRBJ1-1; no reliable D call. V was pared by 5 bases and J by 4 bases, with 11 bases between. Germline V gene lookup returns CDR1 SGHTA and CDR2 FQGNSA. The CDR3 length is 13 residues. CDR3 amino acids: CASSATLGTEAFF. The CDR3 bases are TGTGCCAGCAGCGCCACATTAGGCACTGAAGCTTTCTTT.

Details on this clonotype: Germline is not matched at one junction end, which may reflect a read error. The chain recombines TRBV6-6 with TRBJ1-1, with D hard to call. Germline assignment: CDR1 MNHNY and CDR2 SVGAGI (reference sequence). The CDR3 consists of 13 residues. CDR3 sequence: CASRPNMNTETFF. In nucleotides, the CDR3 is TGTGCCAGCAGGCCTAACATGAACACTGAAACTTTCTTT.

The V and J genes are TRBV12-3 or TRBV12-4 and TRBJ2-2; D is ambiguous. The V and J ends lost 6 bases and 6 bases respectively, with 5 bases between them. The length of the CDR3 is 11 residues. The DNA of the CDR3 is TGTGCCAGCAGAATGTCCGGGGAGCTGTTTTTT. This encodes CASRMSGELFF.